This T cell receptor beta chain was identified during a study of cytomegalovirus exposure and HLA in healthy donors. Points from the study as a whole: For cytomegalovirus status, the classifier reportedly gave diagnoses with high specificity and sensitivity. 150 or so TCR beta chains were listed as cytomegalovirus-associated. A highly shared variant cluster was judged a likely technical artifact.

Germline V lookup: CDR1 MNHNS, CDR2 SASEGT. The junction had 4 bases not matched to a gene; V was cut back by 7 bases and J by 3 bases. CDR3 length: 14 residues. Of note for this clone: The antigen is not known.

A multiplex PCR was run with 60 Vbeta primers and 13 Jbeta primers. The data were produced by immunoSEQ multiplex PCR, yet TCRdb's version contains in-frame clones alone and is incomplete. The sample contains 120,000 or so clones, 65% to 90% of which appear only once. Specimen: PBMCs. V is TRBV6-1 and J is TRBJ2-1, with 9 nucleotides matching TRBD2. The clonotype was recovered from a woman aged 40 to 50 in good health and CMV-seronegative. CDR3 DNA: TGTGCCAGCATGACTAGCGGTTACTACAATGAGCAGTTCTTC. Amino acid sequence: CASMTSGYYNEQFF.